Listed here are 18 T cell receptor beta chains from one sample, sequenced in a study of shared clonotypes between healthy human individuals. Sequencing used immunoSEQ multiplex PCR; TCRdb keeps in-frame clones, though not all of them. The table has roughly 2 million clones, nearly 97% seen once; the top ten hold more than 0.1%. The sequenced material came from naive CD4+ T cells sorted from blood. The subset denotes: CD45RA+ positively selected. The receptors shown here come from a man aged 18 to 30 in good health.

This sequence joins TRBV9 and TRBJ1-1; 9 bases map to TRBD1. Per the germline V gene, CDR1 is SGDLS and CDR2 is YYNGEE. V shed 4 bases, J shed 5 bases, and the junction held 9 bases outside the gene matches. CDR3 length equals 15 residues. For the CDR3, the DNA is TGTGCCAGCAGCCCCCGGGACAGGGTGATGACTGAAGCTTTCTTT. Its protein product is CASSPRDRVMTEAFF. Filled out from reference TRBV9 and TRBJ1-1, the complete variable domain reads DSGVTQTPKHLITATGQRVTLRCSPRSGDLSVYWYQQSLDQGLQFLIQYYNGEERAKGNILERFSAQQFPDLHSELNLSSLELGDSALYFCASSPRDRVMTEAFFGQGTRLTVV.

The chain combines TRBV6-5 with TRBJ1-6; D not certain. Germline CDR1 MNHEY, CDR2 SVGAGI. V gave up 0 bases and J gave up 6 bases, with 12 bases separating them. This CDR3 region has 16 residues. The DNA of the CDR3 is TGTGCCAGCAGTTACTCTCGGCCTCCGGTTAATTCACCCCTCCACTTT. Translating it yields CASSYSRPPVNSPLHF.

This clone appeared a single time. This chain joins TRBV2 and TRBJ2-7, with unresolved D. V lost 6 bases to trimming and J lost 6 bases, with 18 bases between them. Germline V gene data show CDR1 as SNHLY and CDR2 as FYNNEI. The CDR3 sequence is 14 residues long. In DNA form, the CDR3 reads TGTGCCAGCAGCCGAACACGACTCCGGCTCGAGCAGTACTTC. Translated, it gives CASSRTRLRLEQYF.

V and J are TRBV19 and TRBJ1-5, with 9 nucleotides matching TRBD1. Germline V gene sequence: CDR1 LNHDA, CDR2 SQIVND (reference sequence). The J segment lost 3 bases and the V segment lost 9 bases, leaving 6 bases of the junction unmatched. The CDR3 contains 14 residues. CDR3 protein: CASRGQGDNQPQHF. CDR3 sequence (DNA): TGTGCCAGCCGGGGACAGGGCGACAATCAGCCCCAGCATTTT.

The rearrangement joins TRBV7-2 to TRBJ2-3; TRBD2 aligns across 7 bases. The junction had 1 base not matched to a gene; V was cut back by 0 bases and J by 1 base. This CDR3 is built from 15 residues. Germline V CDR1 and CDR2: SGHTA, FQGNSA. Written as DNA, the CDR3 is TGTGCCAGCAGCTTAGCGGGACTACGCACAGATACGCAGTATTTT. It is translated as CASSLAGLRTDTQYF.

This chain uses TRBV7-9 with TRBJ2-1; 12 bases line up with TRBD2. The germline V gene encodes CDR1 SEHNR and CDR2 FQNEAQ (reference sequence). This CDR3 is 16 amino acids long. V lost 6 bases, J lost 0 bases, and 3 bases stayed unmatched. The CDR3 nucleotides are TGTGCCAGCAGGGCGACTAGCGGGAGCTCCTACAATGAGCAGTTCTTC. Translation gives CASRATSGSSYNEQFF. Looking up the rest from reference TRBV7-9 and TRBJ2-1 gives the full variable domain: DTGVSQNPRHKITKRGQNVTFRCDPISEHNRLYWYRQTLGQGPEFLTYFQNEAQLEKSRLLSDRFSAERPKGSFSTLEIQRTEQGDSAMYLCASRATSGSSYNEQFFGPGTRLTVL.

The rearrangement joins TRBV5-1 to TRBJ1-1, with D perhaps TRBD1 (6 bases). Trimming removed 2 bases at V and 1 base at J, with 12 bases between. The CDR3 runs 15 residues. Germline V gives CDR1 SGHRS, CDR2 YFSETQ. The CDR3 DNA is TGCGCCAGCAGCTTCGGGACACCTAAGAACACTGAAGCTTTCTTT. Protein product: CASSFGTPKNTEAFF.

V usage is TRBV14 and J usage is TRBJ2-3; tentatively, D is TRBD2 (5 bases). Trimming stripped 6 bases from V and 6 bases from J, with 10 bases between. Germline lookup yields CDR1 SGHDN and CDR2 FVKESK. The CDR3 has 12 amino acids. The CDR3 bases are TGTGCCAGCAGACCACTAGAGGATACGCAGTATTTT. It codes for CASRPLEDTQYF.

The V call is TRBV5-1, the J call TRBJ1-1; no definite D call. The V gene's germline CDR1 is SGHRS and CDR2 YFSETQ. V was trimmed by 4 bases and J by 4 bases, leaving 17 bases between them. The CDR3 spans 15 residues. The CDR3 spells CASSKTETTSTEAFF. CDR3 DNA: TGCGCCAGCAGCAAAACGGAGACCACCTCCACTGAAGCTTTCTTT.

The V call is TRBV30, the J call TRBJ2-1, with a weak D call TRBD2 (5 bases). Germline-derived CDR1 and CDR2 are GTSNPN and SVGIG (reference sequence). The V end was cut by 5 bases, the J end by 8 bases, with 16 bases between. CDR3 length: 13 residues. CDR3 amino acids: CAWDPSKGDEQFF. In DNA form, the CDR3 reads TGTGCCTGGGACCCTAGCAAGGGTGATGAGCAGTTCTTC. The whole variable domain, remainder taken from reference TRBV30 and TRBJ2-1, is SQTIHQWPATLVQPVGSPLSLECTVEGTSNPNLYWYRQAAGRGLQLLFYSVGIGQISSEVPQNLSASRPQDRQFILSSKKLLLSDSGFYLCAWDPSKGDEQFFGPGTRLTVL.

The rearrangement joins TRBV9 to TRBJ1-2; 8 bases are a match to TRBD1. CDR3 length equals 13 residues. Germline CDR1 is SGDLS and CDR2 is YYNGEE. V gave up 5 bases and J gave up 4 bases; unmatched junction bases: 4. CDR3 loop: CASSPGQVYGYTF. CDR3 sequence (DNA): TGTGCCAGCAGTCCGGGACAGGTCTATGGCTACACCTTC.

J is TRBJ2-3 and V is TRBV5-6; 7 bases line up with TRBD1. Germline CDR1 reads SGHDT; CDR2 reads YYEEEE. The CDR3 has 14 amino acids. The junction had 4 bases not matched to a gene; V was cut back by 2 bases and J by 4 bases. CDR3 in amino acids: CASSLRQGADTQYF. The CDR3 DNA reads TGTGCCAGCAGCTTACGGCAGGGGGCAGATACGCAGTATTTT.

The chain couples TRBV28 to TRBJ1-2; 7 bases match TRBD1. The CDR3 is 15 amino acids. V trimming: 6 bases; J trimming: 5 bases; junction bases outside the gene matches: 12. Germline lookup yields CDR1 MDHEN and CDR2 SYDVKM. CDR3 in amino acids: CASSQRQGRGYGYTF. The CDR3 nucleotides are TGTGCCAGCAGCCAAAGACAGGGACGAGGGTATGGCTACACCTTC.

The chain is built from TRBV6-1 and TRBJ1-2, with TRBD1 as a possible D gene (6 bases). Germline V gene lookup returns CDR1 MNHNS and CDR2 SASEGT. Trimming took off 0 bases at V and 4 bases at J, with 24 bases between the two ends. There are 19 residues in the CDR3. CDR3 region: CASSEALWTVYQGLYGYTF. The CDR3, as DNA: TGTGCCAGCAGTGAAGCCCTGTGGACAGTCTATCAGGGACTCTATGGCTACACCTTC.

To note about this clone: This sample also contains other DNA sequences that code for the same CDR3. CDR3 DNA sequence: TGTGCCATCAGTGAGTCGGGGAATAGCAATCAGCCCCAGCATTTT. This sequence encodes CAISESGNSNQPQHF. The chain joins TRBV10-3 to TRBJ1-5; D uncertain. This CDR3 is built from 15 residues. The germline gives CDR1 ENHRY, CDR2 SYGVKD. Trimming left V 0 bases short and J 0 bases short, with 6 bases between.

The table lists this clone with a count of one. The rearrangement joins TRBV18 to TRBJ2-7; D perhaps matches TRBD2 (6 bases). V was pared by 2 bases and J by 7 bases, with 15 bases between. The CDR3 covers 14 residues. Per the germline V gene, CDR1 is KGHSH and CDR2 is LQKENI. The DNA for the CDR3 is TGTGCCAGCTCACCAGAGACTAGGTCGGGGGAGCAGTACTTC. This translates into CASSPETRSGEQYF. Supplemented by reference TRBV18 and TRBJ2-7, the full variable domain reads NAGVMQNPRHLVRRRGQEARLRCSPMKGHSHVYWYRQLPEEGLKFMVYLQKENIIDESGMPKERFSAEFPKEGPSILRIQQVVRGDSAAYFCASSPETRSGEQYFGPGTRLTVT.

The table lists this clone with a few counts. The rearrangement joins TRBV2 to TRBJ1-6; perhaps TRBD1 as D (6 bases). V gave up 5 bases and J gave up 7 bases, with 6 bases separating them. This CDR3 has 12 amino acids. The germline V gene encodes CDR1 SNHLY and CDR2 FYNNEI. CDR3 nucleotides: TGTGCCAGCAGTCAGGGGAATTCACCCCTCCACTTT. It codes for CASSQGNSPLHF.

The genes are TRBV6-1 and TRBJ1-2; 7 bases map to TRBD1. The germline V gene encodes CDR1 MNHNS and CDR2 SASEGT. There are 13 residues in the CDR3. V lost 5 bases, J lost 8 bases, and 8 bases stayed unmatched. The CDR3 DNA sequence: TGTGCCAGCAGTATAACAGGGGAGTACGGCTACACCTTC. This sequence encodes CASSITGEYGYTF.